These T cell receptor beta chains were read from a single sample in a study of beta chain features in type 1 diabetes. Profiled with immunoSEQ multiplex PCR; TCRdb holds only in-frame clones, not every one. The table has approximately 100,000 clones, 30% to 50% seen once. Sequencing used stem cell memory CD4+ T cells from blood. These receptors came from a woman aged 18-29 years in good health. CDR3s include the opening cysteine and the closing phenylalanine or tryptophan. A D gene is named only where the DNA matches it firmly. Where a row states a size, it is once, few, many or the class of an expanded clone; other rows omit it.

>.|TRBV7-2|TRBD1|TRBJ2-7
TGTGCCAGCAGCGTCCGGGACAGGGTGTACGAGCAGTACTTC
CASSVRDRVYEQYF
>few|TRBV5-1|.|TRBJ2-3
TGCGCCAGCGGAGGGACAGACCGGGATACGCAGTATTTT
CASGGTDRDTQYF
>few|TRBV30|TRBD2|TRBJ2-1
TGTGCCGGGACTAGCGTAAGCTACAATGAGCAGTTCTTC
CAGTSVSYNEQFF
>.|TRBV6-6|.|TRBJ2-2
TGTGCCAGCAGCCGGACTCAGACCCGGGAGCTGTTTTTT
CASSRTQTRELFF
>once|TRBV6-6|.|TRBJ1-2
TGTGCCAGCAGTACACAGGGAGACTATGGCTACACCTTC
CASSTQGDYGYTF
>few|TRBV7-9|TRBD2|TRBJ2-3
TGTGCCAGCAGCGCGGGAGGGACGCCAGATACGCAGTATTTT
CASSAGGTPDTQYF
>.|TRBV28|TRBD2|TRBJ2-5
TGTGCCAGCAGTTTTTGGCTAGCGGGAGGAGAGACCCAGTACTTC
CASSFWLAGGETQYF
>.|TRBV7-2|TRBD2|TRBJ2-5
TGTGCCAGCAGCTTGGGCGGACTAGCGGGGGGGGTAGGGGAGACCCAGTACTTC
CASSLGGLAGGVGETQYF
>once|TRBV6-5|.|TRBJ2-1
TGTGCCAGTTCGAGCGGTGCCTACAATGAGCAGTTCTTC
CASSSGAYNEQFF
>.|TRBV5-1|.|TRBJ1-2
TGCGCCAGCAGCTTGCAGGGAACGGATGGCTACACCTTC
CASSLQGTDGYTF
>few|TRBV6-5|.|TRBJ2-1
TGTGCCAGCGGAGAGGGCAGATCTTACAATGAGCAGTTCTTC
CASGEGRSYNEQFF
>.|TRBV27|.|TRBJ2-7
TGTGCCAGCAAGAGTTCTTACGAGCAGTACTTC
CASKSSYEQYF
>few|TRBV11-2|TRBD2|TRBJ2-7
TGTGCCAGCAGCTCAGTAGCGGGAGACGAGCAGTACTTC
CASSSVAGDEQYF
>.|TRBV7-9|TRBD2|TRBJ2-5
TGTGCCAGCAGCCCCACTCCGGGACTAGCGGGAGAGCACGAGACCCAGTACTTC
CASSPTPGLAGEHETQYF
>.|TRBV7-9|.|TRBJ2-2
TGTGCCAGCAGCTTAGGGGACTCGCACACCGGGGAGCTGTTTTTT
CASSLGDSHTGELFF
>.|TRBV30|.|TRBJ1-1
TGTGCCTGGATTCCACCCGGTCGGGGGGCTAGCACTGAAGCTTTCTTT
CAWIPPGRGASTEAFF
>.|TRBV30|TRBD1|TRBJ1-1
TGTGCCGGACAGGTGAACACTGAAGCTTTCTTT
CAGQVNTEAFF
>.|TRBV28|.|TRBJ2-5
TGTGCCAGCAGTTTACAGGGGACCCAGTACTTC
CASSLQGTQYF
>few|TRBV5-1|.|TRBJ1-1
TGCGCCAGCAGCGAACTGGGGACAGAAGCTTTCTTT
CASSELGTEAFF
>.|TRBV30|.|TRBJ1-5
TGTGCCTGGAATCCAATTAGAGATCAGCCCCAGCATTTT
CAWNPIRDQPQHF
>.|TRBV5-1|TRBD1|TRBJ1-5
TGCGCCAGCAGCTCTGGTTTAGGGGGCTCCGGCAATCAGCCCCAGCATTTT
CASSSGLGGSGNQPQHF
>.|TRBV6-6|TRBD1|TRBJ1-2
TGTGCCAGCGGGGTCCGACAGGGTGATGGCTACACCTTC
CASGVRQGDGYTF
>few|TRBV5-6|.|TRBJ2-1
TGTGCCAGCAGCTTGTACCGGACTACCTACAATGAGCAGTTCTTC
CASSLYRTTYNEQFF
>few|TRBV21-1|.|TRBJ2-2
TGTGCCAGCAGCAAAGGCTCAGGGATCCTAAAGAACACCGGGGAGCTGTTTTTT
CASSKGSGILKNTGELFF
>few|TRBV10-3|TRBD1|TRBJ1-1
TGTGCCATCAGTGAAATCACAGGGGGTGCTGAAGCTTTCTTT
CAISEITGGAEAFF
>.|TRBV2|TRBD1|TRBJ1-2
TGTGCCAGCAGTGGGACAGGGGGCCCCTTAACCTATGGCTACACCTTC
CASSGTGGPLTYGYTF
>few|TRBV7-9|.|TRBJ2-7
TGTGCCAGCAGCTTAAGTAATGCGGGGTCCTTGATCTACGAGCAGTACTTC
CASSLSNAGSLIYEQYF
>.|TRBV7-2|TRBD1|TRBJ1-1
TGTGCCAGCAGCTTAGGACAGGGTATATTTGAAGCTTTCTTT
CASSLGQGIFEAFF
>few|TRBV4-1|.|TRBJ2-3
TGCGCCAGCAGGGGGCAAGGAGATACGCAGTATTTT
CASRGQGDTQYF
>few|TRBV15|TRBD2|TRBJ2-7
TGTGCCACTAGGCAAGGACTAGCTAGCCCCTACGAGCAGTACTTC
CATRQGLASPYEQYF
>.|TRBV5-1|TRBD2|TRBJ2-1
TGCGCCAGCAGCTTACTAGCGGGGAGACACAATGAGCAGTTCTTC
CASSLLAGRHNEQFF
>.|TRBV7-2|.|TRBJ1-3
TGTGCCAGCAGCTTGGAACAGGGTAACACCATATATTTT
CASSLEQGNTIYF
>few|TRBV5-1|TRBD2|TRBJ2-2
TGCGCCAGCAGCCTCGATAGCGGGACCACCGGGGAGCTGTTTTTT
CASSLDSGTTGELFF
>.|TRBV6-1|.|TRBJ2-2
TGTGCCAGCAGTGAAGTGGCAGGGAAGGTCTCCGGGGAGCTGTTTTTT
CASSEVAGKVSGELFF
>few|TRBV18|TRBD1|TRBJ1-2
TGTGCCAGCTCACCACGAGACAGGGGTGATGGCTACACCTTC
CASSPRDRGDGYTF
>few|TRBV28|.|TRBJ1-5
TGTGCCAGCAGTTTTTCAGGGCAGGAAAATCAGCCCCAGCATTTT
CASSFSGQENQPQHF
>few|TRBV4-3|TRBD1|TRBJ1-2
TGCGCCAGCAGCCGCGTCCGGGGACAGCTATCGACACTTGTCTATGGCTACACCTTC
CASSRVRGQLSTLVYGYTF
>few|TRBV5-1|TRBD1|TRBJ2-7
TGCGCCAGCAGCTTGGAGGGACAGGGCAACGAGCAGTACTTC
CASSLEGQGNEQYF
>.|TRBV9|TRBD2|TRBJ2-1
TGTGCCAGCAGCCCCGGGGGTGGGACTAGCGCCGACAATGAGCAGTTCTTC
CASSPGGGTSADNEQFF
>.|TRBV9|TRBD2|TRBJ2-4
TGTGCCAGCAGCGTAGGGGGACTAGCGGGAGGAAACATTCAGTACTTC
CASSVGGLAGGNIQYF
>few|TRBV29-1|.|TRBJ2-7
TGCAGCGTTGAAGTTCGGGGGATTAACGAGCAGTACTTC
CSVEVRGINEQYF
>.|TRBV29-1|.|TRBJ2-5
TGCAGCGTTGAAGTTAGGACAGCTACAAGATTTGGCCAGTACTTC
CSVEVRTATRFGQYF
>.|TRBV27|.|TRBJ2-7
TGTGCCAGCAGTCCGCCCGGGGAAGGCGAGCAGTACTTC
CASSPPGEGEQYF
>.|TRBV4-2|.|TRBJ1-1
TGTGCCAGCAGCCAAAACAGGGCCCCGGGGGCTTTCTTT
CASSQNRAPGAFF
>few|TRBV6-5|.|TRBJ1-3
TGTGCCAGCAGTTCACACAGGGAGTACTCTGGAAACACCATATATTTT
CASSSHREYSGNTIYF
>.|TRBV28|TRBD1|TRBJ1-2
TGTGCCAGCAGAAGACAGGGTAATGGCTACACCTTC
CASRRQGNGYTF
>.|TRBV5-1|.|TRBJ1-2
TGCGCCAGCAGCCCCCGGGGGGACCGCTACACCTTC
CASSPRGDRYTF
>.|TRBV5-4|.|TRBJ2-5
TGTGCCAGCAGCTTGGCAGGGGTTGAGGCGACCCAGTACTTC
CASSLAGVEATQYF
>.|TRBV4-3|TRBD1|TRBJ1-1
TGCGCCAGCAGCCAAGAACAGGGGAGGGCTTTCTTT
CASSQEQGRAFF
>few|TRBV5-1|.|TRBJ2-2
TGCGCCAGCAGCTTGTTATCCGGGGAGCTGTTTTTT
CASSLLSGELFF
>few|TRBV10-2|.|TRBJ2-7
TGCGCCAGCAGTGAGTCGGGCAGGGACTACGAGCAGTACTTC
CASSESGRDYEQYF
>.|TRBV6-5|.|TRBJ2-5
TGTGCCAGCAGCCGTCAGGAGACCCAGTACTTC
CASSRQETQYF
>.|TRBV10-2|TRBD2|TRBJ2-1
TGCGCCAGCAGCCCCGGGACTAGCCTAAAAAACAATGAGCAGTTCTTC
CASSPGTSLKNNEQFF